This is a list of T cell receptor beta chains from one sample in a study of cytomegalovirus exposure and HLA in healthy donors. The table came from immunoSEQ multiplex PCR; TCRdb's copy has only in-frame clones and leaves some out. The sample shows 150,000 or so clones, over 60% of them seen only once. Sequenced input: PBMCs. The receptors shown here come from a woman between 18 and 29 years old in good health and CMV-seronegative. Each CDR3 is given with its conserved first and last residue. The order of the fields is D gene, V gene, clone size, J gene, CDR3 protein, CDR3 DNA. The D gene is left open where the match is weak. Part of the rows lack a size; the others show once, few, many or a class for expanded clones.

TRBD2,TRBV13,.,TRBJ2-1,CASSLLAGGNEQFF,TGTGCCAGCAGCTTACTAGCGGGGGGTAATGAGCAGTTCTTC
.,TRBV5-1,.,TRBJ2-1,CASRLTLSSYNEQFF,TGCGCCAGCAGATTGACGCTGAGCTCCTACAATGAGCAGTTCTTC
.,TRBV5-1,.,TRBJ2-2,CASSLQVAPDTGELFF,TGCGCCAGCAGCTTGCAGGTCGCTCCGGACACCGGGGAGCTGTTTTTT
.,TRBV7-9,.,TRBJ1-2,CASSLVIRGPYGYTF,TGTGCCAGCAGCTTGGTAATCAGGGGACCCTATGGCTACACCTTC
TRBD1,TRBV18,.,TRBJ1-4,CASSPPSSGGEKLFF,TGTGCCAGCTCACCACCGTCTTCAGGGGGTGAAAAACTGTTTTTT
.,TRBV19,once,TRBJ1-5,CASSIDGGTGEPQHF,TGTGCCAGTAGTATAGATGGAGGGACGGGAGAGCCCCAGCATTTT
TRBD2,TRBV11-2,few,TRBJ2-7,CASSLDPGGVEQYF,TGTGCCAGCAGCTTAGACCCGGGGGGTGTAGAGCAGTACTTC
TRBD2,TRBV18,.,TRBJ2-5,CASSPGLAVQETQYF,TGCGCCAGCTCTCCCGGACTAGCGGTTCAAGAGACCCAGTACTTC
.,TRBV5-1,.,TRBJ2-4,CASSGARAENIQYF,TGCGCCAGCAGCGGGGCCAGGGCGGAAAACATTCAGTACTTC
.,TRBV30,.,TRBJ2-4,CAYTAGNIQYF,TGTGCCTACACGGCAGGAAACATTCAGTACTTC
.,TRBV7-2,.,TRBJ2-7,CASSLGPARRSYEQYF,TGTGCCAGCAGCTTAGGTCCCGCTAGGAGGTCCTACGAGCAGTACTTC
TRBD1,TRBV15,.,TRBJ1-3,CATSSRQGRSGNTIYF,TGTGCCACCAGCAGCCGACAGGGCCGCTCTGGAAACACCATATATTTT
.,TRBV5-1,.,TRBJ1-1,CASSFEPRNTEAFF,TGCGCCAGCAGCTTTGAACCGAGGAACACTGAAGCTTTCTTT
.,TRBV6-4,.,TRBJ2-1,CASSAAGEHEQFF,TGTGCCAGCAGTGCGGCAGGGGAGCATGAGCAGTTCTTC
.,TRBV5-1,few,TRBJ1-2,CASRVGSPYGYTF,TGCGCCAGCCGGGTTGGGTCCCCCTATGGCTACACCTTC
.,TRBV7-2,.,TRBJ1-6,CASSQQGAYNSPLHF,TGTGCCAGCAGCCAACAGGGCGCCTATAATTCACCCCTCCACTTT
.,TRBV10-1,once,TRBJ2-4,CASSADQGGIQYF,TGCGCCAGCAGTGCAGACCAGGGGGGCATTCAGTACTTC
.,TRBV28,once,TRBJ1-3,CASSSFRGLSGNTIYF,TGTGCCAGCAGTTCATTCAGGGGACTAAGTGGAAACACCATATATTTT
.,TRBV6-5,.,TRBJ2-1,CASSYGGYNEQFF,TGTGCCAGCAGTTACGGCGGTTACAATGAGCAGTTCTTC
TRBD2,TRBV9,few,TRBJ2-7,CASSPRTSGAYEQYF,TGTGCCAGCAGCCCCCGGACTAGCGGAGCCTACGAGCAGTACTTC
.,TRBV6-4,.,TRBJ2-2,CASKYREGGELFF,TGTGCCAGCAAATACAGGGAAGGCGGGGAGCTGTTTTTT
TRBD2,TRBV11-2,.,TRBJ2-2,CASSLSGGVLNTGELFF,TGTGCCAGCAGCTTATCCGGGGGGGTCCTGAACACCGGGGAGCTGTTTTTT